The 20 T cell receptor beta chains presented below share a single source sample, sequenced in a study of T-cell reconstitution after alpha-beta-depleted transplantation in children. Unique molecular identifiers were incorporated during preparation of the TCRbeta library. MiXCR was run by TCRdb on the PCR reads, yielding one entry per CDR3 protein. In the table there are 400,000 to 450,000 distinct CDR3 sequences, roughly 44% of which are singletons. Sample: PBMCs, taken before TCRalphabeta/CD19-depleted stem cell transplant. The receptors here all came from a girl under 10 years old with aplastic anemia, due to receive a stem cell transplant.

The V and J genes are TRBV7-3 and TRBJ2-2; the match to TRBD1 covers 10 bases. Germline CDR1 reads SGHTA; CDR2 reads FQGTGA. Trimming took 5 bases from V and 4 from J; bases not matched to a gene: 4. The CDR3 totals 15 residues. CDR3 in DNA: TGTGCCAGCAGCGCCCGGACAGGGGGCACCGGGGAGCTGTTTTTT. Encoded protein: CASSARTGGTGELFF.

This clonotype was counted a single time. V and J are TRBV4-1 and TRBJ2-7; a weak D match, TRBD2 (5 bases). Germline V gives CDR1 MGHRA, CDR2 YSYEKL. The CDR3 contains 15 residues. With 0 bases removed from V and 4 bases from J, the gap between germline ends came to 13 bases. CDR3 residues: CASSQESSSRYEQYF. CDR3 nucleotide sequence: TGCGCCAGCAGCCAAGAATCTAGCTCCAGATACGAGCAGTACTTC.

The CDR3: CSARGTGGKSTDTQYF. The CDR3 DNA sequence: TGCAGTGCTAGGGGGACAGGGGGCAAGAGCACAGATACGCAGTATTTT. This chain links TRBV20-1 with TRBJ2-3, with 12 bases lining up with TRBD1. From germline, CDR1 is DFQATT and CDR2 SNEGSKA (reference sequence). The CDR3 covers 16 residues. The V segment lost 3 bases and the J segment 0 bases; nucleotides outside the gene matches: 4.

The chain carries TRBV5-1 and TRBJ2-7; D tentatively reads TRBD1 or TRBD2 (5 bases each). Germline assignment: CDR1 SGHRS and CDR2 YFSETQ. V was shortened by 3 bases and J by 5 bases, with 15 bases between the two germline ends. The CDR3 consists of 14 residues. The CDR3 loop is CASSWTVRGDEQYF. The CDR3 DNA is TGCGCCAGCAGCTGGACGGTGAGAGGGGACGAGCAGTACTTC. Full variable domain (missing parts from reference TRBV5-1 and TRBJ2-7): KAGVTQTPRYLIKTRGQQVTLSCSPISGHRSVSWYQQTPGQGLQFLFEYFSETQRNKGNFPGRFSGRQFSNSRSEMNVSTLELGDSALYLCASSWTVRGDEQYFGPGTRLTVT.

A few counts support this clonotype. The chain recombines TRBV6-2 or TRBV6-3 with TRBJ1-6; D not certain. The length of the CDR3 is 16 residues. Germline CDR1 and CDR2: MNHEY and SVGEGT. The V and J ends lost 0 bases and 9 bases respectively, with 15 bases between them. This CDR3 reads CASSYSATLRRSPLHF. The CDR3 nucleotides are TGTGCCAGCAGTTACTCCGCGACCTTAAGGCGTTCACCCCTCCACTTT.

This clonotype was seen only a few times. The rearrangement joins TRBV12-3 or TRBV12-4 to TRBJ1-1; possible D gene TRBD1, 5 bases. The CDR3 covers 13 residues. V lost 6 bases and J 4 bases, leaving 12 bases between the germline ends. CDR3 residues: CASSRGTSTEAFF. DNA of the CDR3: TGTGCCAGCAGCAGAGGGACCTCCACTGAAGCTTTCTTT.

V usage is TRBV19 and J usage is TRBJ2-2, with 7 positions matching TRBD2. From germline, CDR1 is LNHDA and CDR2 SQIVND (reference sequence). V was clipped by 6 bases and J by 7 bases; unmatched bases: 11. The CDR3 contains 15 residues. The DNA for the CDR3 is TGTGCCAGTAGCGACCTAGGGAGGGATGGCGGGGAGCTGTTTTTT. It specifies CASSDLGRDGGELFF.

This clonotype was observed once. The chain recombines TRBV20-1 with TRBJ1-3; D gene unclear. Germline assignment: CDR1 DFQATT and CDR2 SNEGSKA (reference sequence). The CDR3 is 14 amino acids. V shed 0 bases and J shed 7 bases, with 13 bases lying between them. The chain's CDR3 is CSARDPWTGNTIYF. The CDR3 nucleotides are TGCAGTGCTAGAGATCCTTGGACCGGGAACACCATATATTTT.

V usage is TRBV7-2 and J usage is TRBJ2-3; tentative D call: TRBD2 (5 bases). V was pared by 4 bases and J by 2 bases, with 13 bases between. Germline CDR1 reads SGHTA; CDR2 reads FQGNSA. The CDR3 length is 15 residues. The CDR3 sequence is CASSSGLVDTDTQYF. The CDR3 coding sequence is TGTGCCAGCAGCTCCGGACTGGTCGACACAGATACGCAGTATTTT.

The rearrangement joins TRBV6-5 to TRBJ2-7; 11 nucleotides line up with TRBD2. This CDR3 is built from 16 residues. Germline-derived CDR1 and CDR2 are MNHEY and SVGAGI. V lost 0 bases and J lost 2; bases outside the gene matches: 3. The CDR3 reads CASSYSMGLAAYEQYF. CDR3 coding DNA: TGTGCCAGCAGTTACTCGATGGGACTAGCGGCCTACGAGCAGTACTTC.

This clonotype appeared a few times. The chain has TRBV5-1 and TRBJ1-1; 8 positions match TRBD1. Looked up from germline, CDR1 is SGHRS and CDR2 is YFSETQ. The junction had 7 bases not matched to a gene; V was cut back by 4 bases and J by 8 bases. The CDR3 loop spans 13 amino acids. The CDR3, as DNA: TGCGCCAGCAGCGCCAGGACAGGGTGGGAAGCTTTCTTT. This encodes CASSARTGWEAFF.

The rearrangement joins TRBV10-3 to TRBJ2-3; TRBD1 matches 10 bases. CDR1 is ENHRY, CDR2 SYGVKD, per germline. There are 16 residues in the CDR3. V was pared by 5 bases and J by 6 bases, with 11 bases of the junction left unmatched. The CDR3 loop is CAISWGTGAQGDTQYF. CDR3 DNA sequence: TGTGCCATCAGTTGGGGGACAGGGGCTCAGGGGGATACGCAGTATTTT.

The genes are TRBV28 and TRBJ1-3; D is possibly TRBD1 (6 bases). V was trimmed by 7 bases and J by 0 bases, leaving 13 bases between them. The CDR3 extends over 15 amino acids. The V gene's germline CDR1 is MDHEN and CDR2 SYDVKM. The CDR3 protein is CASNLGGSSGNTIYF. CDR3 coding DNA: TGTGCCAGCAACCTAGGGGGAAGCTCTGGAAACACCATATATTTT.

The chain employs TRBV18 and TRBJ1-2, with no clear D. The CDR3 has 15 amino acids. Germline assignment: CDR1 KGHSH and CDR2 LQKENI. The V and J ends lost 3 bases and 4 bases respectively, with 15 bases between them. CDR3 region: CASSPDTSSSYGYTF. CDR3 DNA sequence: TGTGCCAGCTCACCCGACACCTCTTCCAGCTATGGCTACACCTTC.

This chain's CDR3 is CASSRPGTYEQYF. In DNA, the CDR3 is TGCGCCAGCAGCCGACCAGGGACCTACGAGCAGTACTTC. J is TRBJ2-7 and V is TRBV4-1, with D maybe TRBD1 (5 bases). CDR1 is MGHRA and CDR2 is YSYEKL in the germline V gene. The CDR3 sequence is 13 residues long. V lost 4 bases, J lost 2 bases, and 9 bases lay in between.

This clonotype has just a few counts. The rearrangement joins TRBV19 to TRBJ2-1; the D gene is possibly TRBD1 (5 bases). The CDR3 covers 15 residues. Germline-derived CDR1 and CDR2 are LNHDA and SQIVND (reference sequence). The V end lost 1 base, the J end lost 0 bases, and 7 bases lay between the germline ends. The CDR3 sequence is CASSIGRDSYNEQFF. The CDR3 DNA reads TGTGCCAGTAGTATAGGCAGGGACTCCTACAATGAGCAGTTCTTC.

This clonotype was found a few times. This rearrangement joins TRBV7-2 to TRBJ2-5, with 13 bases matching TRBD2. The CDR3 runs 17 residues. V trimming: 5 bases; J trimming: 4 bases; junction bases outside the gene matches: 10. CDR1 SGHTA and CDR2 FQGNSA come from the germline V gene. CDR3 bases: TGTGCCAGCAGCGCCCGACTAGCGGGAGGCCTCCGAGAGACCCAGTACTTC. This translates into CASSARLAGGLRETQYF.

Ten or more counts support this clonotype. The chain links TRBV20-1 to TRBJ2-5; TRBD1 matches at 9 bases. The CDR3 totals 13 residues. The V gene's germline CDR1 is DFQATT and CDR2 SNEGSKA (reference sequence). After removal of 5 bases from V and 4 bases from J, the junction contained 5 bases not matched to a gene. CDR3 residues: CSAGKTGGETQYF. In DNA, the CDR3 is TGCAGTGCTGGAAAGACAGGGGGAGAGACCCAGTACTTC.

This clonotype was detected only a few times. The rearrangement uses TRBV7-2 and TRBJ2-1, with 10 bases aligning to TRBD2. The CDR3 runs 16 residues. The V and J ends lost 1 base and 5 bases, in that order; junction bases with no gene match: 5. Germline V gene sequence: CDR1 SGHTA, CDR2 FQGNSA. The CDR3 region has the DNA TGTGCCAGCAGCTTAGGGGTCGGGACTAGCGACAATGAGCAGTTCTTC. It yields the protein CASSLGVGTSDNEQFF.

This clonotype was recorded only once. J is TRBJ2-7 and V is TRBV3-1; TRBD2 is a possible D gene (5 bases). With 4 bases removed from V and 1 base from J, the gap between germline ends came to 11 bases. The length of the CDR3 is 14 residues. Germline values: CDR1 LGHDT, CDR2 YNNKEL (reference sequence). The CDR3 DNA reads as TGTGCCAGCAGCCCGGAGGAACTGTCCTACGAGCAGTACTTC. Translating gives CASSPEELSYEQYF.